The 32 T cell receptor beta chains below all came from one sample that was sequenced in a study of shared clonotypes between healthy human individuals. Assay: immunoSEQ multiplex PCR; the TCRdb copy retains only in-frame clones and omits some. The data show about 680,000 clones, approximately 73% seen once. What was sequenced was memory CD4+ T cells sorted from blood. As to subset: CD45RA-negative fraction. The source of these receptors is a woman aged 25 to 39 in good health.

The chain links TRBV27 to TRBJ2-7, with 9 bases aligning to TRBD1. The CDR3 length is 13 residues. Germline V gives CDR1 MNHEY, CDR2 SMNVEV (reference sequence). Trimming cost V 11 bases and J 3 bases; bases outside gene matches: 8. The chain's CDR3 is CAVARDRVYEQYF. Written as DNA, the CDR3 is TGTGCCGTAGCCCGGGACAGGGTCTACGAGCAGTACTTC.

In nucleotides, the CDR3 is TGTGCCATCAGTGTTCAAGGGGGCGCTAGCACAGATACGCAGTATTTT. It is translated as CAISVQGGASTDTQYF. The genes are TRBV10-3 and TRBJ2-3; TRBD1 aligns across 7 bases. This CDR3 has 16 residues. Germline loops: CDR1 ENHRY, CDR2 SYGVKD. V trimming: 4 bases; J trimming: 0 bases; junction bases outside the gene matches: 7.

The V gene is TRBV5-6, the J gene TRBJ1-2; no firm D call. The V end lost 4 bases, the J end lost 8 bases, and 18 bases lay between the germline ends. The CDR3 runs 14 residues. Germline CDR1 is SGHDT and CDR2 is YYEEEE. CDR3 region: CASSPGRTSSGYTF. As DNA, the CDR3 is TGTGCCAGCAGCCCCGGACGGACGTCATCAGGCTACACCTTC.

This clone was detected only a few times. This CDR3 is CASSYSRDHYGYTF. In DNA form, the CDR3 reads TGTGCCAGCAGTTACTCGAGGGACCACTATGGCTACACCTTC. The chain carries TRBV6-5 and TRBJ1-2; weak D call: TRBD1 (5 bases). The V gene lost 0 bases and the J gene lost 3 bases, with 8 bases spanning the gap. This CDR3 contains 14 residues. The germline V gene has CDR1 MNHEY and CDR2 SVGAGI.

This clone showed up just once. The chain employs TRBV19 and TRBJ2-6, with D perhaps given as TRBD1 or TRBD2 (6 bases each). CDR1 is LNHDA and CDR2 is SQIVND in the germline V gene (reference sequence). With 6 bases removed from V and 2 bases from J, the gap between germline ends came to 14 bases. This CDR3 is 16 amino acids long. CDR3 nucleotide sequence: TGTGCCAGTAGGCAGTGGAGGGGGGCTGGGGCCAACGTCCTGACTTTC. Its translation is CASRQWRGAGANVLTF. The full variable domain, its missing parts supplied by reference TRBV19 and TRBJ2-6, is DGGITQSPKYLFRKEGQNVTLSCEQNLNHDAMYWYRQDPGQGLRLIYYSQIVNDFQKGDIAEGYSVSREKKESFPLTVTSAQKNPTAFYLCASRQWRGAGANVLTFGAGSRLTVL.

Comments on this clone: The sample has other DNA sequences that encode this CDR3 too. The rearrangement uses TRBV5-5 and TRBJ2-5; D possibly corresponds to TRBD2 (6 bases). V was clipped by 3 bases and J by 2 bases, with 11 bases between them. The CDR3 runs 14 residues. The germline V gene has CDR1 SGHKS and CDR2 YYEKEE (reference sequence). The CDR3 coding sequence is TGTGCCAGCAGCTGGGGGACTTTACAAGAGACCCAGTACTTC. Translated: CASSWGTLQETQYF.

The gene calls are TRBV10-3 and TRBJ1-2; possible D gene TRBD1, 6 bases. This CDR3 spans 15 amino acids. Trimming removed 3 bases from V and 5 bases from J, with 16 bases in between. Germline CDR1 is ENHRY and CDR2 is SYGVKD. CDR3 DNA sequence: TGTGCCATCAGTGACTCCGGGGGGGCCAAGTATGGCTACACCTTC. Its translation is CAISDSGGAKYGYTF.

The rearrangement uses TRBV29-1 and TRBJ2-5; no firm D call. Trimming left V 3 bases short and J 11 bases short, with 4 bases between. This CDR3 is built from 8 residues. The germline CDR1 and CDR2 sequences are SQVTM and ANQGSEA. This CDR3 reads CSVDVQYF. CDR3 coding DNA: TGCAGCGTTGACGTGCAGTACTTC.

Regarding this clone: At the DNA level, this CDR3 is encoded by other sequences in the same sample as well. The V and J genes are TRBV5-4 and TRBJ2-2; D not certain. This CDR3 is built from 14 residues. Germline V gene sequence: CDR1 SGHNT, CDR2 YYREEE (reference sequence). The germline V and J ends were trimmed by 0 bases and 1 base, with 4 bases remaining between them. This CDR3 reads CASSLGGNTGELFF. The CDR3, as DNA: TGTGCCAGCAGCTTGGGGGGGAACACCGGGGAGCTGTTTTTT. The whole variable domain, filled in from reference TRBV5-4 and TRBJ2-2, reads ETGVTQSPTHLIKTRGQQVTLRCSSQSGHNTVSWYQQALGQGPQFIFQYYREEENGRGNFPPRFSGLQFPNYSSELNVNALELDDSALYLCASSLGGNTGELFFGEGSRLTVL.

The chain joins TRBV29-1 to TRBJ2-7; D not resolved. Germline-derived CDR1 and CDR2 are SQVTM and ANQGSEA. This CDR3 contains 15 residues. The V end lost 3 bases, the J end lost 0 bases, and 15 bases lay between the germline ends. CDR3 bases: TGCAGCGTTGATGATGAGGCCCGGTTCTCCTACGAGCAGTACTTC. It translates to CSVDDEARFSYEQYF.

The rearrangement joins TRBV30 to TRBJ2-5; D uncertain. With the DNA end fitting TRBJ2-7 better, the J assignment may be wrong. The V gene's germline CDR1 is GTSNPN and CDR2 SVGIG (reference sequence). The CDR3 consists of 12 residues. The CDR3 coding sequence is TGTGCCTGGAGCCACGGACCCTACGAGCAGTACTTC. It translates to CAWSHGPYEQYF.

The chain employs TRBV19 and TRBJ2-3; 11 bases map to TRBD2. This CDR3 is built from 18 residues. The germline V gene encodes CDR1 LNHDA and CDR2 SQIVND (reference sequence). The ends lost 5 bases at V and 0 bases at J; junction bases unmatched: 10. This CDR3 is CASSDPGLAELSTDTQYF. The CDR3 coding sequence is TGTGCCAGTAGTGATCCGGGACTAGCGGAACTAAGCACAGATACGCAGTATTTT.

This clone was observed a few times. This chain joins TRBV5-1 and TRBJ2-1, with 12 bases aligning to TRBD2. The CDR3 totals 15 residues. The ends lost 1 base at V and 11 bases at J; junction bases unmatched: 7. Germline-derived CDR1 and CDR2 are SGHRS and YFSETQ. CDR3 nucleotide sequence: TGCGCCAGCAGCTTGTCGTCTAGCGGGAGGGCCCAGCAGTTCTTC. Amino acid sequence: CASSLSSSGRAQQFF.

This clone was detected once. The CDR3 sequence: CASSTGTRGSTDTQYF. CDR3 nucleotide sequence: TGTGCCAGCAGCACCGGGACAAGAGGTAGCACAGATACGCAGTATTTT. This chain connects TRBV27 to TRBJ2-3, with a weak D call TRBD1 (6 bases). CDR1 and CDR2 from the germline V gene are MNHEY and SMNVEV (reference sequence). The length of the CDR3 is 16 residues. V was shortened by 6 bases and J by 0 bases, with 16 bases between the two germline ends.

The chain is built from TRBV7-3 and TRBJ1-1; TRBD1 is a possible D gene (5 bases). CDR3 length: 13 residues. V gave up 5 bases and J gave up 2 bases, with 9 bases separating them. Germline assignment: CDR1 SGHTA and CDR2 FQGTGA. The CDR3: CASSADTNTEAFF. The CDR3 DNA follows: TGTGCCAGCAGCGCGGACACTAACACTGAAGCTTTCTTT.

This clone was recorded a few times. This chain connects TRBV7-9 to TRBJ1-2; 9 bases map to TRBD1. The CDR3 length is 16 residues. In germline, CDR1 is SEHNR, CDR2 FQNEAQ (reference sequence). Unmatched junction bases numbered 6, after V lost 0 bases and J lost 4 bases. CDR3 DNA sequence: TGTGCCAGCAGCTTAGCAGGCGGACAGGGGACCTATGGCTACACCTTC. It translates to CASSLAGGQGTYGYTF. Full variable domain (outside the CDR3, taken from reference TRBV7-9 and TRBJ1-2): DTGVSQNPRHKITKRGQNVTFRCDPISEHNRLYWYRQTLGQGPEFLTYFQNEAQLEKSRLLSDRFSAERPKGSFSTLEIQRTEQGDSAMYLCASSLAGGQGTYGYTFGSGTRLTVV.

This chain links TRBV9 with TRBJ1-1; 10 bases are a match to TRBD1. This CDR3 has 15 residues. V was clipped by 3 bases and J by 4 bases; unmatched bases: 6. Germline V gives CDR1 SGDLS, CDR2 YYNGEE. The CDR3 region has the DNA TGTGCCAGCAGCGGACTTGACAGGGGGCGCACTGAAGCTTTCTTT. Protein sequence: CASSGLDRGRTEAFF.

The chain employs TRBV2 and TRBJ1-5, with D unresolved. There are 14 residues in the CDR3. V lost 3 bases to trimming and J lost 1 base, with 7 bases between them. Germline-derived CDR1 and CDR2 are SNHLY and FYNNEI. The CDR3 is CASSERQSNQPQHF. The CDR3 DNA reads TGTGCCAGCAGTGAGCGGCAGAGCAATCAGCCCCAGCATTTT.

For this clone: This sample also contains other DNA sequences that code for the same CDR3. V is TRBV2 and J is TRBJ1-5; D call uncertain. The CDR3 spans 13 residues. Germline assignment: CDR1 SNHLY and CDR2 FYNNEI. Trimming pared 8 bases from V and 0 bases from J, leaving 8 bases between. CDR3 protein: CASRQYSNQPQHF. In nucleotides, the CDR3 is TGTGCCAGCCGGCAGTATAGCAATCAGCCCCAGCATTTT. The variable domain in full, with the rest retrieved from reference TRBV2 and TRBJ1-5, is EPEVTQTPSHQVTQMGQEVILRCVPISNHLYFYWYRQILGQKVEFLVSFYNNEISEKSEIFDDQFSVERPDGSNFTLKIRSTKLEDSAMYFCASRQYSNQPQHFGDGTRLSIL.

With regard to this clone: Other nucleotide sequences from this sample produce the same CDR3. This chain uses TRBV29-1 with TRBJ2-7; TRBD1 might be the D (6 bases). Deletions cut 5 bases from V and 2 bases from J, with 7 bases between. This CDR3 comprises 11 residues. Germline V gives CDR1 SQVTM, CDR2 ANQGSEA. This CDR3 is CSVRTAYEQYF. As DNA, the CDR3 is TGCAGCGTTAGGACAGCCTACGAGCAGTACTTC.

The rearrangement joins TRBV5-1 to TRBJ1-1; 8 bases line up with TRBD1. CDR3 length: 14 residues. CDR1 is SGHRS, CDR2 YFSETQ, per germline. The V gene end was trimmed by 2 bases and the J gene end by 2 bases; junction bases not matched to a gene: 2. The CDR3 DNA reads as TGCGCCAGCAGCTTACAGGGGGGAAACACTGAAGCTTTCTTT. Amino acid sequence: CASSLQGGNTEAFF.

J is TRBJ2-5 and V is TRBV7-1; D may be TRBD2 (6 bases). TRBV7-1 is an ORF; its function is uncertain. The V end was cut by 4 bases, the J end by 5 bases, with 11 bases between. The CDR3 length is 13 residues. The CDR3 region is CASSLAVGETQYF. CDR3 DNA: TGTGCCAGCAGCTTAGCGGTGGGGGAGACCCAGTACTTC.

The chain has TRBV14 and TRBJ2-1, with TRBD1 matching over 9 bases. This CDR3 contains 16 residues. J was trimmed by 1 base and V by 4 bases; bases with no gene match: 5. Germline V CDR1 and CDR2: SGHDN, FVKESK. The CDR3 spells CASSPRGQGSYNEQFF. In nucleotides, the CDR3 is TGTGCCAGCAGCCCCCGAGGACAGGGGTCCTACAATGAGCAGTTCTTC.

This clone was counted at least ten times. V is TRBV28 and J is TRBJ2-7; 7 bases map to TRBD1. Germline CDR1 and CDR2: MDHEN and SYDVKM. The V segment lost 6 bases and the J segment 0 bases; nucleotides outside the gene matches: 2. The CDR3 runs 13 residues. The CDR3 DNA reads TGTGCCAGCAGGACAGGGACCTCCTACGAGCAGTACTTC. Protein: CASRTGTSYEQYF.

As regards this clone: The same CDR3 also results from other DNA sequences found in this sample. The rearrangement links TRBV4-2 to TRBJ2-7; D gene unclear. The CDR3 consists of 13 residues. The germline V gene encodes CDR1 LGHNA and CDR2 YNFKEQ. V lost 0 bases and J 0 bases, leaving 3 bases between the germline ends. This CDR3 is CASSQDISYEQYF. CDR3 nucleotides: TGTGCCAGCAGCCAAGATATCTCCTACGAGCAGTACTTC.

This rearrangement joins TRBV28 to TRBJ1-4; TRBD1 is a possible D gene (6 bases). Trimming cost V 6 bases and J 5 bases, with 13 bases left between them. Germline V gene data show CDR1 as MDHEN and CDR2 as SYDVKM. The CDR3 runs to 14 residues. CDR3 nucleotides: TGTGCCAGCAGGCGGGCAGGGGCGAATGAAAAACTGTTTTTT. This sequence encodes CASRRAGANEKLFF.

V usage is TRBV25-1 and J usage is TRBJ1-4; TRBD1 might be the D (5 bases). The CDR3 runs 18 residues. CDR1 and CDR2 (germline): MGHDK, SYGVNS. Trimming stripped 1 base from V and 3 bases from J, with 18 bases between. CDR3 residues: CASSEFGGPGPANEKLFF. CDR3 in DNA: TGTGCCAGCAGTGAATTCGGAGGACCGGGACCGGCTAATGAAAAACTGTTTTTT.

About this clone: The same CDR3 can be traced to other DNA sequences in this sample. This chain connects TRBV6-1 to TRBJ2-5; D might be TRBD1 or TRBD2, each matching 5 bases. The germline gives CDR1 MNHNS, CDR2 SASEGT. This CDR3 spans 14 amino acids. V was shortened by 1 base and J by 1 base, with 7 bases between the two germline ends. CDR3 in amino acids: CASSEVGGQETQYF. In nucleotides, the CDR3 is TGTGCCAGCAGTGAAGTTGGGGGCCAAGAGACCCAGTACTTC.

The J gene is TRBJ2-7, the V gene TRBV11-3, with 8 bases identical to TRBD2. The V and J ends lost 4 bases and 4 bases, in that order; junction bases with no gene match: 9. CDR1 is SGHNT and CDR2 is YENEEA in the germline V gene. CDR3 size: 15 residues. CDR3: CASSSPAGVEYEQYF. The CDR3 nucleotides read TGTGCCAGCAGCTCTCCAGCGGGAGTTGAGTACGAGCAGTACTTC.

The chain is built from TRBV6-1 and TRBJ1-5; the D is unclear. Germline V gene lookup returns CDR1 MNHNS and CDR2 SASEGT. V lost 3 bases and J 4 bases, leaving 10 bases between the germline ends. The CDR3 loop spans 14 amino acids. The CDR3 DNA reads TGTGCCAGCAGTGACTTCCGAGGGAATCAGCCCCAGCATTTT. This codes for CASSDFRGNQPQHF.

The sample holds a few counts of this clone. The rearrangement links TRBV7-2 to TRBJ2-7; tentatively, D is TRBD1 (5 bases). Trimming took off 2 bases at V and 2 bases at J, with 13 bases between the two ends. This CDR3 region has 15 residues. CDR1 is SGHTA, CDR2 FQGNSA, per germline. The CDR3 sequence is CASSLISGYAYEQYF. The DNA of the CDR3 is TGTGCCAGCAGCTTAATCTCAGGGTACGCCTACGAGCAGTACTTC.

Details on this clone: The sample holds other DNA sequences that translate to the same CDR3. Here the CDR3 reads CASSQDYQETQYF. CDR3 coding DNA: TGCGCCAGCAGCCAAGACTACCAAGAGACCCAGTACTTC. The rearrangement links TRBV4-1 to TRBJ2-5; D is undetermined. The V gene's germline CDR1 is MGHRA and CDR2 YSYEKL. Between the trimmed V and J ends, which lost 0 bases and 0 bases, there was a span of 2 bases. The CDR3 totals 13 residues.